This paragraph reports one T cell receptor (beta chain). This entry comes from a study of T cell clones after liver transplantation. Turning to the study itself: TCRbeta sequencing after a pre-transplant mixed lymphocyte reaction identified graft-donor-reactive clones, later tracked in post-transplant blood. Subjects received no induction therapy and standard immunosuppression until randomization at 12-24 months post-transplant. At least one year of complete immunosuppression withdrawal without enzymes over twice normal defined tolerance.

Sorting of unstimulated PBMCs yielded separate CD3+CD4+ and CD3+CD8+ fractions. Germline assignment: CDR1 SGHRS and CDR2 YFSETQ. The CDR3 has 16 residues. Between the trimmed V and J ends, which lost 4 bases and 0 bases, there was a span of 14 bases. Clones were read by immunoSEQ multiplex PCR, and TCRdb kept only the in-frame ones, dropping some. The sample records roughly 100,000 clones, 80% to 90% being singletons. Sample: CD4+ T cells from blood, taken 45 to 50 months after liver transplant. The sequence came from a human patient who received a liver transplant. The graft donor may have contributed some T cells. The chain is built from TRBV5-1 and TRBJ2-1; weak D call: TRBD2 (5 bases). CDR3 bases: TGCGCCAGCAGCCGGACCCTAAGCGGCTCCTACAATGAGCAGTTCTTC. As protein: CASSRTLSGSYNEQFF. Based on the CDR3 plus reference TRBV5-1 and TRBJ2-1, the full variable domain is KAGVTQTPRYLIKTRGQQVTLSCSPISGHRSVSWYQQTPGQGLQFLFEYFSETQRNKGNFPGRFSGRQFSNSRSEMNVSTLELGDSALYLCASSRTLSGSYNEQFFGPGTRLTVL.